Listed here are 5 T cell receptor beta chains from one sample, sequenced in a study of cytomegalovirus exposure and HLA in healthy donors. Only in-frame clones appear in the TCRdb table, and some are missing; sequencing was by immunoSEQ multiplex PCR. The data show tens of thousands of clones, about 97% seen once. The sample taken for sequencing was PBMCs. Receptors originate from a young woman in good health and CMV-seropositive.

V is TRBV5-1 and J is TRBJ2-7, with 7 bases aligning to TRBD1. Per germline, CDR1 SGHRS and CDR2 YFSETQ. CDR3 length: 13 residues. After removal of 2 bases from V and 3 bases from J, the junction contained 2 bases not matched to a gene. DNA for the CDR3: TGCGCCAGCAGCTTCGGGACAGACTACGAGCAGTACTTC. This gives the protein CASSFGTDYEQYF.

The CDR3 nucleotides are TGTGCCAGCAGTTTGAGGGGGCGCTCTGGAAACACCATATATTTT. Protein: CASSLRGRSGNTIYF. This chain joins TRBV28 and TRBJ1-3; 7 nucleotides agree with TRBD1. Germline V gene data show CDR1 as MDHEN and CDR2 as SYDVKM. V lost 3 bases, J lost 0 bases, and 2 bases stayed unmatched. CDR3 length: 15 amino acids.

V is TRBV6-1 and J is TRBJ2-2; 7 bases match TRBD1. Looked up from germline, CDR1 is MNHNS and CDR2 is SASEGT. J lost 5 bases, V lost 2 bases, and 17 bases had no gene match. This CDR3 comprises 19 residues. CDR3 protein: CASSERPIDRAFSTGELFF. DNA for the CDR3: TGTGCCAGCAGTGAACGACCGATCGACAGGGCTTTTTCAACCGGGGAGCTGTTTTTT.

The V call is TRBV28, the J call TRBJ2-4; TRBD1 matches at 10 bases. CDR1 is MDHEN and CDR2 is SYDVKM in the germline V gene. With V trimmed by 6 bases and J by 14 bases, 13 bases remained unmatched. The CDR3 is made up of 14 amino acids. CDR3 protein: CASSLIVTGGREYF. CDR3 sequence (DNA): TGTGCCAGCAGCCTAATAGTGACAGGGGGCCGGGAGTACTTC.

The chain joins TRBV7-9 to TRBJ2-1; 9 nucleotides match TRBD2. The CDR3 loop spans 15 amino acids. V lost 7 bases and J lost 0; bases outside the gene matches: 4. Germline CDR1 is SEHNR and CDR2 is FQNEAQ (reference sequence). The CDR3 DNA reads TGTGCCAGCAAGCTAGCGGGGAGCTCCTACAATGAGCAGTTCTTC. Translated, it gives CASKLAGSSYNEQFF.